The 9 T cell receptor beta chains below come from one sample, sequenced in a study of spatial heterogeneity in lung cancer. Indicated time point: blood at routine non-recurrence follow-up after resection. No cells were sorted before sequencing. The whole RNA sequenced was extracted from tumor, nontumor lung or frozen PBMC. In TCRdb, the 5' RACE reads were re-called with MiXCR into one record per CDR3 protein. Of under 150,000 distinct CDR3 sequences listed, roughly an eighth are singletons. The sequencing used PBMCs, collected at follow-up. Receptors originate from a male donor with early-stage non-small cell lung cancer.

This clonotype was seen more than once but under ten times. This rearrangement joins TRBV20-1 to TRBJ2-1; maybe TRBD2 (6 bases). Germline-derived CDR1 and CDR2 are DFQATT and SNEGSKA (reference sequence). V was cut by 4 bases and J by 0 bases, with 10 bases left in between. The CDR3 sequence is 14 residues long. The CDR3 loop is CSANGGSSYNEQFF. The CDR3 DNA follows: TGCAGTGCTAATGGGGGGAGCTCCTACAATGAGCAGTTCTTC.

This clonotype was seen many times. The chain is built from TRBV30 and TRBJ1-3, with D tentatively TRBD1 (6 bases). From germline, CDR1 is GTSNPN and CDR2 SVGIG (reference sequence). V gave up 3 bases and J gave up 2 bases, with 17 bases separating them. The CDR3 sequence is 16 residues long. DNA of the CDR3: TGTGCCTGGAGCTGGGGGGCCCGTGGGCCTGGAAACACCATATATTTT. Its translation is CAWSWGARGPGNTIYF.

This clonotype has more than one count but fewer than ten. J is TRBJ2-2 and V is TRBV6-6; D is possibly TRBD1 (5 bases). The CDR3 consists of 16 residues. The germline V gene has CDR1 MNHNY and CDR2 SVGAGI (reference sequence). V lost 0 bases to trimming and J lost 1 base, with 9 bases between them. The CDR3 loop is CASSYSKGVNTGELFF. In DNA form, the CDR3 reads TGTGCCAGCAGTTACTCGAAAGGGGTGAACACCGGGGAGCTGTTTTTT.

J is TRBJ1-1 and V is TRBV2; tentative D call: TRBD1 (6 bases). The V end was cut by 7 bases, the J end by 1 base, with 13 bases between. CDR3 length: 14 residues. Germline-derived CDR1 and CDR2 are SNHLY and FYNNEI. The CDR3 is CASTLGGRNTEAFF. The CDR3, as DNA: TGTGCCAGCACCCTAGGGGGAAGGAACACTGAAGCTTTCTTT.

The rearrangement links TRBV3-1 to TRBJ2-7, with D unresolved. Germline assignment: CDR1 LGHDT and CDR2 YNNKEL (reference sequence). The CDR3 is 15 residues long. The V and J ends lost 5 bases and 0 bases respectively, with 14 bases between them. The CDR3 reads CASSDRTSSSYEQYF. DNA for the CDR3: TGTGCCAGCAGCGATAGGACGTCGAGCTCCTACGAGCAGTACTTC.

This clonotype was counted between two and nine times. The chain has TRBV20-1 and TRBJ2-1, with 7 bases aligning to TRBD2. The CDR3 contains 15 residues. Germline V gives CDR1 DFQATT, CDR2 SNEGSKA (reference sequence). V gave up 2 bases and J gave up 6 bases; unmatched junction bases: 10. The CDR3 loop is CSARPMGGEVNEQFF. The CDR3 DNA reads TGCAGTGCTAGACCCATGGGGGGGGAAGTCAATGAGCAGTTCTTC.

This clonotype was observed many times. The rearrangement links TRBV29-1 to TRBJ2-7; 8 bases are shared with TRBD1. The germline CDR1 and CDR2 sequences are SQVTM and ANQGSEA. With V trimmed by 4 bases and J by 6 bases, 8 bases remained unmatched. The CDR3 has 13 amino acids. As DNA, the CDR3 is TGCAGCGTTGGAGGGACAGGAAAAGTCGAGCAGTACTTC. It codes for CSVGGTGKVEQYF.

This clonotype was seen more than once but under ten times. This rearrangement joins TRBV6-1 to TRBJ2-7, with D perhaps TRBD1 (6 bases). V gave up 6 bases and J gave up 0 bases, with 15 bases separating them. Germline CDR1 reads MNHNS; CDR2 reads SASEGT. The CDR3 length is 15 residues. Here the CDR3 reads CASRPRTVFSYEQYF. The CDR3 DNA reads TGTGCCAGCAGGCCGAGGACAGTCTTCTCCTACGAGCAGTACTTC.

Here the CDR3 reads CALAGGPSDTQYF. The CDR3 DNA sequence: TGTGCCCTCGCTGGGGGGCCTTCGGATACGCAGTATTTT. This sequence joins TRBV10-3 and TRBJ2-3; D might be TRBD1 or TRBD2, each matching 6 bases. The germline CDR1 and CDR2 sequences are ENHRY and SYGVKD. V lost 11 bases, J lost 6 bases, and 18 bases lay in between. The CDR3 loop spans 13 amino acids.